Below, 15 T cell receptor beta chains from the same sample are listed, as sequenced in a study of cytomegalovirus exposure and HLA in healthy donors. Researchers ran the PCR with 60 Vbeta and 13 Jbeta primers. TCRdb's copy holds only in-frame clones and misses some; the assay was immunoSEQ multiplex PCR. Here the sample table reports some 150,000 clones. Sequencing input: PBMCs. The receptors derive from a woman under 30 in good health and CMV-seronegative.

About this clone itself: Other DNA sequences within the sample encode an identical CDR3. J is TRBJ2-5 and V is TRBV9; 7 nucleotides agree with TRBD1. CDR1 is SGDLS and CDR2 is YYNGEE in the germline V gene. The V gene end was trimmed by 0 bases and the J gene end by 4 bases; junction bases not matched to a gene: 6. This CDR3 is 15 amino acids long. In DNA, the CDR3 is TGTGCCAGCAGCGTAGCAGGGGGATTGGTAGAGACCCAGTACTTC. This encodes CASSVAGGLVETQYF.

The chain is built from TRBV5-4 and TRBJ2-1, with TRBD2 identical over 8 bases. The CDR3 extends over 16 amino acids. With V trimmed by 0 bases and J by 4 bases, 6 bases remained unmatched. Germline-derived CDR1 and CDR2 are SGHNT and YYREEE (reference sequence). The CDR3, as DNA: TGTGCCAGCAGCTTGGGCGACGGGAGGGGTTACAATGAGCAGTTCTTC. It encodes CASSLGDGRGYNEQFF.

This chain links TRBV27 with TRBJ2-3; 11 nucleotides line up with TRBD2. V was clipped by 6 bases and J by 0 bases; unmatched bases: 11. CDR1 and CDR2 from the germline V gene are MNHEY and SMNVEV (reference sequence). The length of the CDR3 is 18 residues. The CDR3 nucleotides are TGTGCCAGCAGCATGGGACTAGCGGACCTGCTTAGCACAGATACGCAGTATTTT. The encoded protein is CASSMGLADLLSTDTQYF.

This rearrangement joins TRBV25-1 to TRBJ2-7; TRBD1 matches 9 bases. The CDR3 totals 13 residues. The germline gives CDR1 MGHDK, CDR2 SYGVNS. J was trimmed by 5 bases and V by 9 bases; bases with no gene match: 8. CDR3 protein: CASQRDRAHEQYF. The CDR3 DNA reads TGTGCCAGTCAACGGGACAGGGCCCACGAGCAGTACTTC.

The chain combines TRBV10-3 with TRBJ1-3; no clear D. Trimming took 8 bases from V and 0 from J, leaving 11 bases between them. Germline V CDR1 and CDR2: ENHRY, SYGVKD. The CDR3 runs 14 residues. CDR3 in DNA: TGTGCCATCTTAGCGACGAGCTCTGGAAACACCATATATTTT. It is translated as CAILATSSGNTIYF.

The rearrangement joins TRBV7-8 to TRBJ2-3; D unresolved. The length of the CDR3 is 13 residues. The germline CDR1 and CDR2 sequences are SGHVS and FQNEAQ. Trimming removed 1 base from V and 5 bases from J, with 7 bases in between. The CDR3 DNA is TGTGCCAGCAGCTTAGGAGTCGGAGATACGCAGTATTTT. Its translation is CASSLGVGDTQYF.

Here the CDR3 reads CASSDQGGSEAFF. CDR3 DNA sequence: TGTGCCAGCAGTGATCAGGGGGGCAGTGAAGCTTTCTTT. The chain employs TRBV6-1 and TRBJ1-1, with 7 bases matching TRBD1. Germline V CDR1 and CDR2: MNHNS, SASEGT. The CDR3 contains 13 residues. The ends lost 3 bases at V and 7 bases at J; junction bases unmatched: 5.

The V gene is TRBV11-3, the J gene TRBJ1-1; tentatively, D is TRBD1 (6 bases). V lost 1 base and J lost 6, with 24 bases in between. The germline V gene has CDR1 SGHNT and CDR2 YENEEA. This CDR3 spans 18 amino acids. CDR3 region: CASSLAVSAGANLAEAFF. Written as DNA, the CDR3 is TGTGCCAGCAGCTTAGCAGTATCGGCAGGGGCAAATTTGGCTGAAGCTTTCTTT.

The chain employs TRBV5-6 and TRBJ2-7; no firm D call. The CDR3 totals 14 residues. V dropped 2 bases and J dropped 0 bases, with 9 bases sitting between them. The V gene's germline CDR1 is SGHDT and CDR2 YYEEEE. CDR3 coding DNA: TGTGCCAGCAGCTTACAGCCTCACTCCTACGAGCAGTACGTC. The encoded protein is CASSLQPHSYEQYV.

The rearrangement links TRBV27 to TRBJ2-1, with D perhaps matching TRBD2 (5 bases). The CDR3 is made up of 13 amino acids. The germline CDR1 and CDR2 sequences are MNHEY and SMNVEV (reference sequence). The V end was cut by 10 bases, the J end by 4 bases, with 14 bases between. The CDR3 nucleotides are TGTGCCACACGGGGAAGTGGGTACAATGAGCAGTTCTTC. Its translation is CATRGSGYNEQFF.

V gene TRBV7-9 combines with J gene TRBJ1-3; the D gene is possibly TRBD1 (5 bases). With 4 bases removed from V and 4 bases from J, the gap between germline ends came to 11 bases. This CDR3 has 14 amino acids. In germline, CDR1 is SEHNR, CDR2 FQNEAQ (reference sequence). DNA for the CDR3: TGTGCCAGCAGCTCCAGGGTGCGGGGAAACACCATATATTTT. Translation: CASSSRVRGNTIYF.

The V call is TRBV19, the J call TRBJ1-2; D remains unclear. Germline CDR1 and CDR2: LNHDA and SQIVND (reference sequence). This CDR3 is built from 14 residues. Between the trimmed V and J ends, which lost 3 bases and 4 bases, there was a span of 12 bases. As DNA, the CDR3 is TGTGCCAGTAGTATCCTCGACAAACCCTATGGCTACACCTTC. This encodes CASSILDKPYGYTF.

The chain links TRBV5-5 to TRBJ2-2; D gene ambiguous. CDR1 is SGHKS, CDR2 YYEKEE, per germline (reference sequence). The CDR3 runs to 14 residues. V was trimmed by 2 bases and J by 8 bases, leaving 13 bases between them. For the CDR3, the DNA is TGTGCCAGCAGCTTTCGTTCCCAGGCAGGGGAGCTGTTTTTT. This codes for CASSFRSQAGELFF.

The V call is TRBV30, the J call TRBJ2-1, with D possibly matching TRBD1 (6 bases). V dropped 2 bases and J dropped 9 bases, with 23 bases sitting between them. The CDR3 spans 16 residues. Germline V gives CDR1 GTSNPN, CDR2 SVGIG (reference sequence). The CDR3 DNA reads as TGTGCCTGGAGTAGATTGGACAGTGCCTCCTGGGGTGAGCAGTTCTTC. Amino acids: CAWSRLDSASWGEQFF.

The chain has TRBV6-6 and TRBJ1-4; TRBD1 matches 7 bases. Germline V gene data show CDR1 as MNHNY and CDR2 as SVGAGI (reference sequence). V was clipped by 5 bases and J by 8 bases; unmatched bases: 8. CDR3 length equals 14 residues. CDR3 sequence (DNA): TGTGCCAGCAGTCCTCGACAGGGAGGAGAAAAACTGTTTTTT. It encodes CASSPRQGGEKLFF.